The 15 T cell receptor beta chains given below trace back to one sample, sequenced in a study of blood T cell repertoires in COVID-19. Some clones are missing from TCRdb's copy, which holds only in-frame ones; the method was immunoSEQ multiplex PCR. This sample has under 200,000 clones, with approximately 83% found just once. Sequencing input: peripheral blood. The receptors derive from a man aged 60 to 69 with acute or convalescent COVID-19.

This chain uses TRBV11-2 with TRBJ2-7, with D perhaps TRBD2 (5 bases). Germline loops: CDR1 SGHAT, CDR2 FQNNGV. V lost 6 bases to trimming and J lost 0 bases, with 12 bases between them. This CDR3 region has 14 residues. Written as DNA, the CDR3 is TGTGCCAGCAGAAACCTCCGGGGCTCCTACGAGCAGTACTTC. Its translation: CASRNLRGSYEQYF.

The rearrangement joins TRBV24-1 to TRBJ1-5; no clear D gene. Trimming left V 4 bases short and J 1 base short, with 16 bases between. Germline V gene sequence: CDR1 KGHDR, CDR2 SFDVKD. The CDR3 contains 17 residues. CDR3 bases: TGTGCCACCAGTGACCCGAGGATAGTTGGGAGCAATCAGCCCCAGCATTTT. Translating gives CATSDPRIVGSNQPQHF.

This sequence joins TRBV30 and TRBJ2-7; 12 positions match TRBD2. Looked up from germline, CDR1 is GTSNPN and CDR2 is SVGIG (reference sequence). The CDR3 covers 15 residues. V shed 4 bases and J 3 bases; nucleotides not matched to a gene: 7. The CDR3 is CAWIKLGLAGYEQYF. As DNA, the CDR3 is TGTGCCTGGATCAAGCTGGGACTAGCGGGCTACGAGCAGTACTTC.

V gene TRBV12-1 combines with J gene TRBJ1-2. TRBV12-1 is termed a pseudogene. This CDR3 comprises 12 residues. CDR3: CASSFSVFGYTF. CDR3 in DNA: TGTGCCAGCAGCTTTTCCGTCTTCGGCTACACCTTC.

V usage is TRBV28 and J usage is TRBJ1-6; D may be TRBD1 (6 bases). The CDR3 extends over 16 amino acids. The V end lost 6 bases, the J end lost 3 bases, and 15 bases lay between the germline ends. Germline V gene data show CDR1 as MDHEN and CDR2 as SYDVKM. The CDR3 loop is CASRRGQSSYNSPLHF. The CDR3 coding sequence is TGTGCCAGCAGGCGCGGACAGTCTAGCTATAATTCACCCCTCCACTTT.

Of note for this clone: Possible read error: a much larger clone is one base away. A read error is likely, as this CDR3 ends without the conserved phenylalanine or tryptophan. V is TRBV6-5 and J is TRBJ1-1; no firm D call. Looked up from germline, CDR1 is MNHEY and CDR2 is SVGAGI. The V gene lost 6 bases and the J gene lost 3 bases, with 11 bases spanning the gap. The CDR3 spans 13 residues. The CDR3 DNA follows: TGTGCCAGCAGCGGATATGGGCACACTGAAGCTTTCCTT. Amino acids: CASSGYGHTEAFL.

This rearrangement joins TRBV28 to TRBJ1-5; 7 bases agree with TRBD1. Per the germline V gene, CDR1 is MDHEN and CDR2 is SYDVKM. There are 17 residues in the CDR3. The ends lost 2 bases at V and 2 bases at J; junction bases unmatched: 9. CDR3 residues: CASSLIFTGQRNQPQHF. The CDR3 coding sequence is TGTGCCAGCAGTTTAATATTCACGGGACAGCGCAATCAGCCCCAGCATTTT.

The chain joins TRBV28 to TRBJ1-5; 8 nucleotides agree with TRBD1. CDR1 MDHEN and CDR2 SYDVKM come from the germline V gene. The trim removed 7 bases at V and 4 bases at J, leaving 6 bases unmatched. The CDR3 covers 14 residues. Here the CDR3 DNA reads TGTGCCAGCACAGTCAGGGGGCGGAATCAGCCCCAGCATTTT. It translates to CASTVRGRNQPQHF.

This clone was detected a few times. The chain combines TRBV5-1 with TRBJ2-7; 7 nucleotides match TRBD1. The CDR3 spans 15 residues. CDR1 and CDR2 (germline): SGHRS, YFSETQ. The J segment lost 5 bases and the V segment lost 0 bases, leaving 8 bases of the junction unmatched. The CDR3 protein is CASSLGGGEVNEQYF. The CDR3 DNA sequence: TGCGCCAGCAGCTTGGGAGGGGGCGAAGTGAACGAGCAGTACTTC.

V usage is TRBV7-2 and J usage is TRBJ2-3, with D perhaps matching TRBD2 (5 bases). V lost 1 base to trimming and J lost 5 bases, with 7 bases between them. This CDR3 has 13 amino acids. Germline V CDR1 and CDR2: SGHTA, FQGNSA. CDR3 sequence (DNA): TGTGCCAGCAGCTTAGAACGGGAAGATACGCAGTATTTT. Translation gives CASSLEREDTQYF.

This chain links TRBV7-9 with TRBJ2-5; 9 positions agree with TRBD1. Unmatched junction bases numbered 3, after V lost 5 bases and J lost 2 bases. Germline CDR1 is SEHNR and CDR2 is FQNEAQ (reference sequence). The CDR3 runs to 14 residues. CDR3 in DNA: TGTGCCAGCAGCCCGGGACAGGGACAAGAGACCCAGTACTTC. Translating gives CASSPGQGQETQYF.

The V and J genes are TRBV2 and TRBJ1-2; TRBD1 aligns across 7 bases. Unmatched junction bases numbered 8, after V lost 6 bases and J lost 7 bases. CDR3 length: 13 residues. Germline loops: CDR1 SNHLY, CDR2 FYNNEI. Here the CDR3 DNA reads TGTGCCAGCAGGTTTGCTGACAGGGCTGGCTACACCTTC. This codes for CASRFADRAGYTF.

This chain connects TRBV30 to TRBJ1-6; 12 nucleotides line up with TRBD1. This CDR3 spans 15 amino acids. Germline CDR1 and CDR2: GTSNPN and SVGIG (reference sequence). The V segment lost 1 base and the J segment 10 bases; nucleotides outside the gene matches: 5. As DNA, the CDR3 is TGTGCCTGGAGTGGAACCGGGACAGGGGGCTCACCCCTCCACTTT. It translates to CAWSGTGTGGSPLHF.

The chain links TRBV5-1 to TRBJ1-1, with 7 nucleotides matching TRBD1. The germline V gene encodes CDR1 SGHRS and CDR2 YFSETQ. This CDR3 spans 14 amino acids. V was pared by 0 bases and J by 5 bases, with 4 bases of the junction left unmatched. The CDR3, as DNA: TGCGCCAGCAGCTTGGGGGTCAGGGGGACTGAAGCTTTCTTT. Translating it yields CASSLGVRGTEAFF.

The chain carries TRBV28 and TRBJ1-1, with D perhaps TRBD1 (6 bases). The V gene lost 5 bases and the J gene lost 1 base, with 14 bases spanning the gap. Germline-derived CDR1 and CDR2 are MDHEN and SYDVKM. CDR3 length equals 15 residues. CDR3 loop: CASSPPGRGNTEAFF. The CDR3 DNA sequence: TGTGCCAGCAGTCCCCCGGGCAGGGGGAACACTGAAGCTTTCTTT.